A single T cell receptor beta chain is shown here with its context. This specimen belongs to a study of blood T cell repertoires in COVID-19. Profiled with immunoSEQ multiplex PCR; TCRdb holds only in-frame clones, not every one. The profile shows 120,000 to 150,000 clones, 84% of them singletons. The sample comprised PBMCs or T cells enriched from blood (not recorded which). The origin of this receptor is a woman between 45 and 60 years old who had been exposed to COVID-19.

The CDR3 bases are TGCACCAGCAGCCAACTCCGGACTAGCGGGAGATTGAAGCAGTTCTTC. Translating it yields CTSSQLRTSGRLKQFF. The V call is TRBV1, the J call TRBJ2-1; the table's D call, TRBD2, has no DNA check behind it. TRBV1 is flagged as a pseudogene. The CDR3 has 16 residues.